This record covers a single TCR beta chain. Its antigen is undetermined. These data are taken from a study of T cells after yellow fever vaccination. Study outcomes and limitations: Compared with primary, the secondary response was weaker and peaked at day 5, not 15. Most primary-vaccination clones recurred post-booster (just under 98% CD4, 88% CD8).

Template switching by 5'RACE produced TCR cDNA, adding a universal primer site and UMIs. TCRdb re-called the 5' RACE reads with MiXCR, one entry per CDR3 protein. There are over 250,000 distinct CDR3 sequences in the sample; approximately 4% occur only once, and around 23% lies in the top ten. This CDR3 is built from 12 residues. Germline assignment: CDR1 DFQATT and CDR2 SNEGSKA (reference sequence). The V gene lost 3 bases and the J gene lost 2 bases, with 5 bases spanning the gap. The V gene is TRBV20-1, the J gene TRBJ1-3, with D unresolved. Sequences were derived from PBMCs, sampled 5 days after the yellow fever booster vaccination. The sequence derives from a man aged 18 to 29 who received the YFV17D yellow fever vaccine. Here the CDR3 DNA reads TGCAGTGCTAGGACGGCTGGAAACACCATATATTTT. It is translated as CSARTAGNTIYF.